Listed here are 11 T cell receptor beta chains from one sample, sequenced in a study of blood T cell repertoires in COVID-19. Sequencing was performed with immunoSEQ multiplex PCR; in TCRdb, only in-frame clones are kept and a portion is missing. The top ten hold more than 2.5% of the sample, which has roughly 130,000 clones, approximately 90% seen once. The sequenced sample consisted of peripheral blood. Receptors were obtained from a human donor with COVID-19, enrolled during active disease. The donor label of this sample is uncertain.

This chain links TRBV5-1 with TRBJ2-7; TRBD2 might be the D (6 bases). Trimming shortened V by 2 bases and J by 2 bases, and 14 bases separated the two germline ends. Germline values: CDR1 SGHRS, CDR2 YFSETQ. CDR3 size: 15 residues. CDR3 sequence reads: CASSLWDSSAYEQYF. CDR3 nucleotides: TGCGCCAGCAGCTTATGGGACTCTTCTGCCTACGAGCAGTACTTC.

This clone was found once. The CDR3 loop is CASSRTGEGNTEAFF. In DNA, the CDR3 is TGTGCCAGCAGCCGGACAGGTGAGGGGAACACTGAAGCTTTCTTT. The chain links TRBV21-1 to TRBJ1-1; TRBD1 was called by the table and not checked on the DNA. TRBV21-1 is reported as a pseudogene. The CDR3 has 15 amino acids.

The rearrangement joins TRBV6-6 to TRBJ1-2; TRBD1 matches at 9 bases. This CDR3 is 16 amino acids long. Unmatched junction bases numbered 12, after V lost 6 bases and J lost 4 bases. Germline V lookup: CDR1 MNHNY, CDR2 SVGAGI (reference sequence). DNA of the CDR3: TGTGCCAGCAGGGGGCTACAGGGGGCGCGGGTCTATGGCTACACCTTC. Translating it yields CASRGLQGARVYGYTF.

In its sample, this clone was seen once. Other DNA variants within this sample encode the same CDR3. V and J are TRBV9 and TRBJ2-5; 7 nucleotides match TRBD1. V gave up 0 bases and J gave up 4 bases; unmatched junction bases: 3. The germline V gene encodes CDR1 SGDLS and CDR2 YYNGEE. This CDR3 spans 14 amino acids. CDR3: CASSVEGAGETQYF. CDR3 sequence (DNA): TGTGCCAGCAGCGTAGAGGGGGCCGGAGAGACCCAGTACTTC.

V gene TRBV6-5 combines with J gene TRBJ2-3; D perhaps matches TRBD2 (6 bases). The germline V and J ends were trimmed by 10 bases and 0 bases, with 14 bases remaining between them. Per germline, CDR1 MNHEY and CDR2 SVGAGI. The CDR3 runs 14 residues. CDR3 DNA sequence: TGTGCCACTCGGCGGGGAACTAGCACAGATACGCAGTATTTT. This translates into CATRRGTSTDTQYF.

CDR3 region: CASSDRTGRISPLHF. CDR3 DNA sequence: TGCGCCAGCAGTGATAGGACAGGGAGAATTTCACCCCTCCACTTT. This chain links TRBV10-2 with TRBJ1-6, with TRBD1 matching over 8 bases. CDR3 length: 15 amino acids. Germline CDR1 is WSHSY and CDR2 is SAAADI. The trim removed 3 bases at V and 9 bases at J, leaving 7 bases unmatched.

The CDR3 nucleotides read TGCGCCAGCAGCCTGGAGCAGGGCTACAATGAGCAGTTCTTC. This translates into CASSLEQGYNEQFF. V gene TRBV5-1 combines with J gene TRBJ2-1; tentatively, D is TRBD1 (5 bases). Germline V gene data show CDR1 as SGHRS and CDR2 as YFSETQ. The CDR3 length is 14 residues. V was shortened by 4 bases and J by 3 bases, with 11 bases between the two germline ends.

The chain carries TRBV19 and TRBJ1-5; the match to TRBD1 covers 7 bases. V lost 7 bases to trimming and J lost 9 bases; unmatched junction nucleotides: 15. CDR3 length: 15 residues. Per the germline V gene, CDR1 is LNHDA and CDR2 is SQIVND (reference sequence). This CDR3 reads CASNSGQAVNGPQHF. The CDR3 DNA sequence: TGTGCCAGTAATTCCGGACAGGCGGTTAATGGGCCCCAGCATTTT.

The V gene is TRBV4-1, the J gene TRBJ1-2; D may be TRBD1 (5 bases). The CDR3 runs to 14 residues. Trimming pared 3 bases from V and 4 bases from J, leaving 12 bases between. CDR1 is MGHRA, CDR2 YSYEKL, per germline. CDR3 in amino acids: CASSHGGDVYGYTF. The DNA for the CDR3 is TGCGCCAGCAGCCATGGGGGGGACGTCTATGGCTACACCTTC.

In its sample, this clone was seen a few times. The CDR3 region is CASSRLRDRSLSGANVLTF. The CDR3 coding sequence is TGTGCCAGCTCACGACTCCGGGACAGATCTCTCTCTGGGGCCAACGTCCTGACTTTC. The V call is TRBV18, the J call TRBJ2-6; 7 bases map to TRBD1. Germline lookup yields CDR1 KGHSH and CDR2 LQKENI. Trimming at V came to 4 bases and at J to 0 bases, leaving 12 bases not matched to a gene. This CDR3 is built from 19 residues. Drawing the rest from reference TRBV18 and TRBJ2-6, the complete variable domain is NAGVMQNPRHLVRRRGQEARLRCSPMKGHSHVYWYRQLPEEGLKFMVYLQKENIIDESGMPKERFSAEFPKEGPSILRIQQVVRGDSAAYFCASSRLRDRSLSGANVLTFGAGSRLTVL.

The sample holds a few counts of this clone. This sequence joins TRBV25-1 and TRBJ2-1, with 7 positions matching TRBD2. Per germline, CDR1 MGHDK and CDR2 SYGVNS. The V and J ends lost 0 bases and 6 bases, in that order; junction bases with no gene match: 14. The CDR3 contains 18 residues. CDR3 in DNA: TGTGCCAGCAGTGAATATGAGGTAGCGGGCGAGAGGATCAATGAGCAGTTCTTC. Translated, it gives CASSEYEVAGERINEQFF.